Described below is a single T cell receptor (beta chain) sequence and its context. No antigen is known for it. This entry is derived from a study of cytomegalovirus exposure and HLA in healthy donors. Study observations and caveats: Later analysis indicated greater clonal expansion among HLA-associated TCR beta chains than among equally common other chains. Roughly uniform sequencing depth across donors was assumed, possibly incorrectly.

Germline V gene sequence: CDR1 KGHSH, CDR2 LQKENI. The CDR3 length is 13 residues. V lost 3 bases to trimming and J lost 8 bases, with 11 bases between them. The PCR had 60 Vbeta and 13 Jbeta primers. The assay was immunoSEQ multiplex PCR, and TCRdb's table has in-frame clones only and misses some. The table lists fewer than 120,000 clones, about 90% of them singletons. The TCR comes from a man aged 40-49 years in good health and CMV-seronegative. The chain recombines TRBV18 with TRBJ2-1, with D perhaps matching TRBD1 (6 bases). The source material was PBMCs. The chain's CDR3 is CASSPAGEDEQFF. The CDR3 coding sequence is TGTGCCAGCTCACCTGCAGGGGAAGATGAGCAGTTCTTC.